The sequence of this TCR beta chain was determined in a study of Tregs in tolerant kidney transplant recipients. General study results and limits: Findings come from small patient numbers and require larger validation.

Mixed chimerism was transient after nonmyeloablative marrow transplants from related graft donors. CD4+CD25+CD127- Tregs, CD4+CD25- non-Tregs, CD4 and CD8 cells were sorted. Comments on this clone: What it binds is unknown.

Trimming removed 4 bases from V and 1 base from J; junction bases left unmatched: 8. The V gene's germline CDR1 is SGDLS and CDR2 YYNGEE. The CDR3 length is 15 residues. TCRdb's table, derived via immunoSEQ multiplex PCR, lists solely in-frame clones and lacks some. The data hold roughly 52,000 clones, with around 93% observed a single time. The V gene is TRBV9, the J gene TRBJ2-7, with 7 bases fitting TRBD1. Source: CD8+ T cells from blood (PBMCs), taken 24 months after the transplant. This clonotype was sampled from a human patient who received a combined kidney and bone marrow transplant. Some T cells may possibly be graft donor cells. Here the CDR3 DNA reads TGTGCCAGCAGCACCTCCGGGACAGCATCCTACGAGCAGTACTTC. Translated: CASSTSGTASYEQYF.